A selection of T cell receptor beta chains follows, all from one sample in a study of T cell responses to AZD1222 COVID-19 vaccine. TCRdb's table, derived via immunoSEQ multiplex PCR, lists solely in-frame clones and lacks some. Of 130,000 or so clones listed, just over 90% were seen once; the top ten hold 6% to 9%. The sample in question was peripheral blood, obtained on day 0 of AZD1222 vaccination. These receptors came from an adult in good health. CDR3s include the opening cysteine and the closing phenylalanine or tryptophan. D genes are given only for firm matches. Clone size appears in some rows only: once, few, many, or a class for an expanded clone.

CDR3 | DNA | V | size | J | D
CATISSLSGAGVVGFTGELFF | TGTGCCACCATCAGCAGTTTATCGGGAGCGGGGGTCGTGGGGTTCACCGGGGAGCTGTTTTTT | TRBV28 | NA | TRBJ2-2 | TRBD2
CASSPMGAGGTEAFF | TGTGCCAGCTCACCAATGGGGGCAGGGGGCACTGAAGCTTTCTTT | TRBV18 | NA | TRBJ1-1 | TRBD1
CASSQRVDNSPLHF | TGTGCCAGCAGTCAACGGGTCGATAATTCACCCCTCCACTTT | TRBV27 | once | TRBJ1-6 | NA
CASTSGQGNSPLHF | TGTGCCAGCACCTCGGGGCAGGGTAATTCACCCCTCCACTTT | TRBV3-1/TRBV3-2 | NA | TRBJ1-6 | NA
CASSEPGTSGSGEQFF | TGTGCCAGCAGTGAACCCGGGACTAGCGGGAGCGGTGAGCAGTTCTTC | TRBV25-1 | NA | TRBJ2-1 | TRBD2
CASSDRSEAFF | TGTGCCAGTTCGGACAGGTCTGAAGCTTTCTTT | TRBV19 | NA | TRBJ1-1 | TRBD1
CASSLGLAGIEQYF | TGTGCCAGCAGTTTGGGACTAGCGGGAATCGAGCAGTACTTC | TRBV28 | NA | TRBJ2-7 | TRBD2
CASSYGSNQPQHF | TGTGCCAGCAGTTACGGGAGCAATCAGCCCCAGCATTTT | TRBV6-5 | NA | TRBJ1-5 | NA
CASSFSGKSAYNEQFF | TGTGCCAGCAGTTTCAGCGGGAAATCTGCCTACAATGAGCAGTTCTTC | TRBV6-5 | NA | TRBJ2-1 | TRBD2
CASSSRWTSGRRPQYEQYF | TGTGCCAGCAGCTCTCGATGGACTAGCGGGAGGCGGCCGCAGTACGAGCAGTACTTC | TRBV13 | NA | TRBJ2-7 | TRBD2